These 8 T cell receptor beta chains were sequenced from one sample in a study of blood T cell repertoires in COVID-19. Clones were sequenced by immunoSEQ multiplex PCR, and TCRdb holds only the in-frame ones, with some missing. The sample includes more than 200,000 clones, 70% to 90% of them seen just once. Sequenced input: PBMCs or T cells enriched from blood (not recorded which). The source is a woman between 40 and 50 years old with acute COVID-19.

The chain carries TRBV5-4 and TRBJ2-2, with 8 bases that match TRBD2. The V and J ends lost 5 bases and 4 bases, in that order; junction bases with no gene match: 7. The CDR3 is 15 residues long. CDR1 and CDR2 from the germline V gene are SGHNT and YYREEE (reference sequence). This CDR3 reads CASSSGLASTGELFF. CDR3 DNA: TGTGCCAGCAGTTCCGGACTAGCTTCCACCGGGGAGCTGTTTTTT.

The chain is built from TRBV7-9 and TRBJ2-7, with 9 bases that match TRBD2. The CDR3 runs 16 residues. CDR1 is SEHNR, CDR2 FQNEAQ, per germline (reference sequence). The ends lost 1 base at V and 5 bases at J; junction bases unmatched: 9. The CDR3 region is CASSLGRRPSGNEQYF. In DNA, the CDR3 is TGTGCCAGCAGCTTAGGTCGACGCCCTAGCGGGAACGAGCAGTACTTC.

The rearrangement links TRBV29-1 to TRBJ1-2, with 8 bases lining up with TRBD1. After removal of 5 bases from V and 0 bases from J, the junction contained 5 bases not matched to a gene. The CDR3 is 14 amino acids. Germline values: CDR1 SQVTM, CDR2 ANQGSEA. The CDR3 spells CSVHPGQANYGYTF. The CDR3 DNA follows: TGCAGCGTTCACCCGGGACAGGCTAACTATGGCTACACCTTC.

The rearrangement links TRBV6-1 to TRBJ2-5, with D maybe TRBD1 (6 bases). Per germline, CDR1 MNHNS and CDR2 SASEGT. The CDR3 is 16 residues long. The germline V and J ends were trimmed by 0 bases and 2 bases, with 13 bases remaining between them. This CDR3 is CASSEAGARPQETQYF. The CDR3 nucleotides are TGTGCCAGCAGTGAAGCGGGGGCCAGGCCGCAAGAGACCCAGTACTTC.

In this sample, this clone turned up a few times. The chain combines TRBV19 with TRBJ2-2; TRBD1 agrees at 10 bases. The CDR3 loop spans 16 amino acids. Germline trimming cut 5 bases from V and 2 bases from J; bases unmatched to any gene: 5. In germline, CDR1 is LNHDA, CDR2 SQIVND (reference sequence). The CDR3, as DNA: TGTGCCAGTAGTGGGCCGACAGGGGGCAACACCGGGGAGCTGTTTTTT. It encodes CASSGPTGGNTGELFF.

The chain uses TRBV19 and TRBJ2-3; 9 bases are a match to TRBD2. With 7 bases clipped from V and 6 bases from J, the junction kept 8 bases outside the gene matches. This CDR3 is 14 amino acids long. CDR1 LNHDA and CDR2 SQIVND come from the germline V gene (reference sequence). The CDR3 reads CASTPGLASDTQYF. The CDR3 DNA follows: TGTGCCAGTACCCCGGGACTAGCATCTGATACGCAGTATTTT.

CDR3 DNA: TGTGCCAGCAGCCGAGGACAGAGCACAGATACGCAGTATTTT. Protein sequence: CASSRGQSTDTQYF. The rearrangement links TRBV6-5 to TRBJ2-3; a weak D match, TRBD1 (6 bases). CDR3 length: 14 amino acids. Between the trimmed V and J ends, which lost 6 bases and 0 bases, there was a span of 10 bases. Germline V gives CDR1 MNHEY, CDR2 SVGAGI.

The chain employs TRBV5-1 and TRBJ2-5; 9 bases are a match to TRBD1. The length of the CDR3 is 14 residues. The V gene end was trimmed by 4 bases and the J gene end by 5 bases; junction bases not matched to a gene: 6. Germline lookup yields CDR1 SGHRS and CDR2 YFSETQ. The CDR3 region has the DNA TGCGCCAGCAGCCCGGGACAGGGAGAGGAGACCCAGTACTTC. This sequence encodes CASSPGQGEETQYF.